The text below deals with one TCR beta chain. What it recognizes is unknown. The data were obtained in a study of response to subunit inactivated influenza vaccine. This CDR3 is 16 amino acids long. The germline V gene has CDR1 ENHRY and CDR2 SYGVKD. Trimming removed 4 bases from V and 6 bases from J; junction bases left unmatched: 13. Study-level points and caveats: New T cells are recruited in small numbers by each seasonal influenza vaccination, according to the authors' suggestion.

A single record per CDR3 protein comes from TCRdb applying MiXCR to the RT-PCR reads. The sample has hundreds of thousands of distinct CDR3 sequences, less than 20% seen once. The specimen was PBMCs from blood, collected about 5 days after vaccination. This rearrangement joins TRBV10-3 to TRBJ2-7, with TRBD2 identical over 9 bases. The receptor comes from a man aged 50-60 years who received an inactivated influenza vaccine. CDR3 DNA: TGTGCCATCAGTGCGGTCCAAAGCGGGAGGATGGTCGAGCAGTACTTC. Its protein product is CAISAVQSGRMVEQYF.